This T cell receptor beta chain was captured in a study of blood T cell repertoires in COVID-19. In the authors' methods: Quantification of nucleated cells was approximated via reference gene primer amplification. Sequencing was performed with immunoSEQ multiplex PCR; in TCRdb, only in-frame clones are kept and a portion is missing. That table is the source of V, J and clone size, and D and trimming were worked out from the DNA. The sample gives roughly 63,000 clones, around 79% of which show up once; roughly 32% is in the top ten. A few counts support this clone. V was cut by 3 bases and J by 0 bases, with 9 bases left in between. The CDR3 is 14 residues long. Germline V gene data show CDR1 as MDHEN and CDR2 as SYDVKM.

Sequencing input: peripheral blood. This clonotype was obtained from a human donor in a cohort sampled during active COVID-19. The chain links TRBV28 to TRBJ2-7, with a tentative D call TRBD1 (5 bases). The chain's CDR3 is CASSFFRASYEQYF. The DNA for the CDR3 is TGTGCCAGCAGTTTTTTCAGGGCCTCCTACGAGCAGTACTTC.